The 2 T cell receptor beta chains below all came from one sample that was sequenced in a study of PD-1 blockade in mismatch repair-deficient tumors. Using immunoSEQ multiplex PCR, the repertoire was profiled, and TCRdb retains in-frame clones only, with some absent. The sample carries about 68,000 clones, around 73% recorded once. The sample was peripheral blood, taken 2 weeks after starting pembrolizumab. The source of these receptors is an adult with mismatch repair-deficient cancer.

The chain links TRBV9 to TRBJ2-1; D may correspond to TRBD1 or TRBD2 (5 bases each). The ends were cut back, 1 base at V and 9 bases at J, with 17 bases in the middle. In germline, CDR1 is SGDLS, CDR2 YYNGEE. CDR3 length: 15 amino acids. CDR3 in DNA: TGTGCCAGCAGCGTATGGACGCAGGGAGAAGGTGAGCAGTTCTTC. Encoded protein: CASSVWTQGEGEQFF.

J is TRBJ2-5 and V is TRBV30, with TRBD2 matching 11 bases. J lost 7 bases, V lost 2 bases, and 6 bases had no gene match. Germline V gene data show CDR1 as GTSNPN and CDR2 as SVGIG (reference sequence). The CDR3 is made up of 14 amino acids. DNA for the CDR3: TGTGCCTGGAGTATAGCGGGAGGGCCGGGGACCCAGTACTTC. Translation gives CAWSIAGGPGTQYF.